The T cell receptor beta chain described here comes from a study of graft-versus-host responses after intestinal transplantation. Assay: immunoSEQ multiplex PCR; the TCRdb copy retains only in-frame clones and omits some. The data contain some 31,000 clones, 70% to 90% of them singletons. This CDR3 has 11 residues. This clone was seen only once. This rearrangement joins TRBV12-1 to TRBJ2-7. TRBV12-1 is tagged as a pseudogene. This sample comprised PBMCs, obtained around 430 days after intestinal transplantation. The receptor comes from a human patient who received an intestinal transplant, so some T cells may come from the graft donor. CDR3 in DNA: TGTGCCGGATCCCACCCCTACGAGCAGTACTTC. Encoded protein: CAGSHPYEQYF.